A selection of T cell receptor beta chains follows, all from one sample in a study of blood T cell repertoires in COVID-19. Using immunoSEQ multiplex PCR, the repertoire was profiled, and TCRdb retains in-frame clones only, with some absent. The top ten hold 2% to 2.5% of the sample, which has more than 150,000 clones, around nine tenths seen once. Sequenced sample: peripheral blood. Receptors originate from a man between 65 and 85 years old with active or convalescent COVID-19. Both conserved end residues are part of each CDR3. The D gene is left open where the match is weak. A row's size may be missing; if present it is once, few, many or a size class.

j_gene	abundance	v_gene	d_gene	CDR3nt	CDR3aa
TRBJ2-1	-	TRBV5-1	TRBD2	TGCGCCAGCAGCTCCAGACTAGCGGGGGGGGATGAGCAGTTCTTC	CASSSRLAGGDEQFF
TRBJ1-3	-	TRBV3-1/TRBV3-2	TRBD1	TGTGCCAGCAGCCCGAGGGTACAGGGGGCGCGAGGAAACACCATATATTTT	CASSPRVQGARGNTIYF
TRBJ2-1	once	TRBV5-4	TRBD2	TGTGCCAGCAGCCCCGGGACTAGCGGGATAGCGTACAATGAGCAGTTCTTC	CASSPGTSGIAYNEQFF
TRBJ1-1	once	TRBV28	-	TGTGCCAGCAGCGACGTCGGACAGAACACTGAAGCTTTCTTT	CASSDVGQNTEAFF
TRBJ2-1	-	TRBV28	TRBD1	TGTGCCAGCACCTTACAGGGGGCCCTCAATGAGCAGTTCTTC	CASTLQGALNEQFF
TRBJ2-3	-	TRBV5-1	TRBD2	TGCGCCAGCCGAGGCGCGGGGGCAGATACGCAGTATTTT	CASRGAGADTQYF
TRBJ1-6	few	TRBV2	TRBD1	TGTGCCAGCACCATAAACAGGGGTCTTCCCAGAAGAGTCTCCTATAATTCACCCCTCCACTTT	CASTINRGLPRRVSYNSPLHF
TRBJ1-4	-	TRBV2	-	TGTGCCAGTCGGTACGGGGGGGGTGAAAAACTGTTTTTT	CASRYGGGEKLFF
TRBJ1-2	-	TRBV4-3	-	TGCGCCAGCAGCCGAACCGGGACTGCCTATGGCTACACCTTC	CASSRTGTAYGYTF
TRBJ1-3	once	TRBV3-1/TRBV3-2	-	TGTGCCAGCAGCCAGATGAGCTCTGGAAACACCATATATTTT	CASSQMSSGNTIYF
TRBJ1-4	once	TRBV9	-	TGTGCCAGCAGCCCTCACGGACAGACAAGGAATGAAAAACTGTTTTTT	CASSPHGQTRNEKLFF
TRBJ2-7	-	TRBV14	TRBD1	TGTGCCAGCAGCCAGACCCCGACAGGGCCACTATCCTACGAGCAGTACTTC	CASSQTPTGPLSYEQYF
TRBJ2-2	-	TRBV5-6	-	TGTGCCAGCAGCCGGGGGTCCCAGTACGCCGGGGAGCTGTTTTTT	CASSRGSQYAGELFF
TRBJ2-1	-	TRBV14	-	TGTGCCAGCAGCCAAGATCTCCAGTCTGAGCAGTTCTTC	CASSQDLQSEQFF
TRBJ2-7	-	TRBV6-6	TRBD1	TGTGCCAGCAGTTACCGAGGACAGGGTAGGGACGAGCAGTACTTC	CASSYRGQGRDEQYF
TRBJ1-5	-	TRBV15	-	TGTGCCACCAGCAGAGATACATTCGGGGGTCCGCCCCAGCATTTT	CATSRDTFGGPPQHF
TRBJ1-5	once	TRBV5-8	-	TGTGCCAGCAGCTATGACCCTGGGGGGCAGCCCCAGCATTTT	CASSYDPGGQPQHF
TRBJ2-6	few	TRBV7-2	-	TGTGCCAGCACCCCCCCTTCTGGGGCCAACGTCCTGACTTTC	CASTPPSGANVLTF
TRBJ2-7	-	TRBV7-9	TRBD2	TGTGCCAGCAGCTTAACTAGCGGGAGTGCCGAGCAGTACTTC	CASSLTSGSAEQYF
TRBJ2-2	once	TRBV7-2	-	TGTGCCAGCAGCTTAGTTAGGCAGGGGTATACGAACACCGGGGAGCTGTTTTTT	CASSLVRQGYTNTGELFF
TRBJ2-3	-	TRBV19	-	TGTGCCAGTAGTCTGGGACTGCCCGATACGCAGTATTTT	CASSLGLPDTQYF
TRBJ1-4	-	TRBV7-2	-	TGTGCCAGCAGCTTAGGCCAACGCGGTGAAAAACTGTTTTTT	CASSLGQRGEKLFF
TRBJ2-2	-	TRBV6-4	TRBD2	TGTGCCAGCAGTGCCACCGGGACTAGAGAGACCGGGGAGCTGTTTTTT	CASSATGTRETGELFF
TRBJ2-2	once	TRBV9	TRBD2	TGTGCCAGCAGCCCGAGCGGGGGTTTCTCCGGGGAGCTGTTTTTT	CASSPSGGFSGELFF
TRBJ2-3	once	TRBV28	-	TGTGCCAGCAGTAGGCGGGACGGGACAGATACGCAGTATTTT	CASSRRDGTDTQYF
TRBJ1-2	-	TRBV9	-	TGTGCCAGCAGCGGGGGTGGGGCCTATGGCTACACCTTC	CASSGGGAYGYTF